This T cell receptor (beta chain) was retrieved from a study of cytomegalovirus exposure and HLA in healthy donors. V shed 3 bases and J shed 5 bases, with 3 bases lying between them. The CDR3 loop spans 11 amino acids. Germline loops: CDR1 SGHAT, CDR2 FQNNGV. PCR employed 60 Vbeta and 13 Jbeta primers. Clones were read by immunoSEQ multiplex PCR, and TCRdb kept only the in-frame ones, dropping some. Among about 130,000 clones listed, around 78% were seen once. In the case of this clone: Its antigen is unidentified.

Study-wide findings and caveats: CMV antigen specificity was confirmed in vitro for three CMV-associated chains. Later analysis suggested most CMV-associated TCR beta chains were HLA-restricted. An analysis was carried out later, and it reportedly showed fewer N-insertions in an Asian-associated ancestry cluster than the roughly 700-donor mean. One cluster of highly shared sequence variants probably arose as a sequencing artifact.

Sequences were obtained from PBMCs. This rearrangement joins TRBV11-2 to TRBJ2-3; D gene unclear. The clonotype comes from a man in his forties in good health and CMV-seronegative. The CDR3 bases are TGTGCCAGCAGCTTCGGAGATACGCAGTATTTT. Translation: CASSFGDTQYF. Variable domain in full (rest from reference TRBV11-2 and TRBJ2-3): EAGVAQSPRYKIIEKRQSVAFWCNPISGHATLYWYQQILGQGPKLLIQFQNNGVVDDSQLPKDRFSAERLKGVDSTLKIQPAKLEDSAVYLCASSFGDTQYFGPGTRLTVL.